This TCR beta chain was sequenced during a study of beta chain features in type 1 diabetes. Study context: All samples yielded roughly 100 million examined sorted cells.

What was sequenced were expressed TCRB transcripts, since all of the isolated RNA had been reverse transcribed. The repertoire was sequenced with immunoSEQ multiplex PCR; TCRdb's copy has only in-frame clones and lacks some. The data contain roughly 130,000 clones, over 15% of them singletons. Remarks on this clone: Its target is not known.

Study outcomes and limitations: In the patient group, naive, central memory and Treg TCRB repertoires seemed more alike than in the healthy donor group. Shortening of TCRB CDR3s, moderate but significant, appeared in all four CD4+ subsets of Type 1 diabetes patients. The influence of HLA type on TCRB rearrangement stayed undetermined.

Trimming removed 0 bases at V and 4 bases at J, with 10 bases between. CDR1 is LGHNA and CDR2 is YSLEER in the germline V gene. The CDR3 totals 15 residues. Naive, central memory, regulatory and stem cell-like memory cells within the CD4+ compartment were sorted using CD45RO/CCR7/CD25/CD127/CD95/CD27. Sequenced input: central memory CD4+ T cells from blood. V usage is TRBV4-3 and J usage is TRBJ1-3, with D perhaps matching TRBD1 (5 bases). The clonotype originates from a man younger than 45 with type 1 diabetes. CDR3 amino acids: CASSQDPGLGNTIYF. The CDR3 DNA reads as TGCGCCAGCAGCCAAGATCCAGGGCTAGGAAACACCATATATTTT.